This TCR beta chain was obtained from a study of a mutant IDH1 vaccine in newly diagnosed glioma. This table comes from immunoSEQ multiplex PCR, and its TCRdb copy is limited to in-frame clones, with some not included. The data contain approximately 70,000 clones, approximately 85% of them seen just once; the ten biggest clones take up 8.2%. Remarks on this clone: Its antigen is currently unknown.

Sample time point: baseline, week 1 (first vaccination visit). Treatment: pre-vaccination baseline after standard-of-care therapy. J gave up 5 bases and V 1 base, and 2 bases lay outside the gene matches. Germline-derived CDR1 and CDR2 are MNHEY and SVGAGI. The CDR3 contains 13 residues. Study-wide results and limits: No link was apparently found between pseudoprogression and changes in top peripheral T cell clonotypes.

The chain is built from TRBV6-5 and TRBJ2-7, with 7 bases that match TRBD2. This clonotype originated in a man aged 50-60 years with glioma. This material consisted of PBMCs, taken from a glioma patient treated with radiotherapy, temozolomide or both. CDR3 in DNA: TGTGCCAGCAGTTACTTTCGGGGGGACGAGCAGTACTTC. It encodes CASSYFRGDEQYF.